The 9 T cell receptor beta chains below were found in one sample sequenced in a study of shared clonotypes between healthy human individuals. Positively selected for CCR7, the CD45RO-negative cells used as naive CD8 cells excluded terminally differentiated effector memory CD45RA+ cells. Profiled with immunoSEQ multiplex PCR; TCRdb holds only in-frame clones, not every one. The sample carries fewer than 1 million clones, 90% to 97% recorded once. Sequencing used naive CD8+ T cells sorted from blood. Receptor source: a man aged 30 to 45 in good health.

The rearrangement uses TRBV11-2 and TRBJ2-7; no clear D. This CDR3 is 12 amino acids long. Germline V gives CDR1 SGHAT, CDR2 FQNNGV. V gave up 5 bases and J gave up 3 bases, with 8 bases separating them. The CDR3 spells CASSRTLYEQYF. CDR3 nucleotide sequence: TGTGCCAGCAGCCGTACCCTCTACGAGCAGTACTTC.

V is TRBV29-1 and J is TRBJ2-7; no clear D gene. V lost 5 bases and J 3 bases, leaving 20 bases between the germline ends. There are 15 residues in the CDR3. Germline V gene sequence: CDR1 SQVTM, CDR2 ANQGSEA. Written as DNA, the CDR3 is TGCAGCGTTTCTTCGGGCTCAGGCGAACTCTACGAGCAGTACTTC. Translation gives CSVSSGSGELYEQYF.

DNA for the CDR3: TGTGCCAGCAGCCCATTAGGACATTTGCACGAGCAGTACTTC. This gives the protein CASSPLGHLHEQYF. V usage is TRBV5-4 and J usage is TRBJ2-7; a possible D gene is TRBD1 (5 bases). The ends were cut back, 4 bases at V and 5 bases at J, with 16 bases in the middle. Germline V gene sequence: CDR1 SGHNT, CDR2 YYREEE (reference sequence). The CDR3 covers 14 residues. Looking up the rest from reference TRBV5-4 and TRBJ2-7 gives the full variable domain: ETGVTQSPTHLIKTRGQQVTLRCSSQSGHNTVSWYQQALGQGPQFIFQYYREEENGRGNFPPRFSGLQFPNYSSELNVNALELDDSALYLCASSPLGHLHEQYFGPGTRLTVT.

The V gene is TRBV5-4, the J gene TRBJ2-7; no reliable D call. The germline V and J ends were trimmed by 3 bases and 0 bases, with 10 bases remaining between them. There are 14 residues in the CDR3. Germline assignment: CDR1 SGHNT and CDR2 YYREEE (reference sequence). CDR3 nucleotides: TGTGCCAGCAGCTCTTCCATGAGCTCCTACGAGCAGTACTTC. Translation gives CASSSSMSSYEQYF. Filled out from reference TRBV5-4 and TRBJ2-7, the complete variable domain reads ETGVTQSPTHLIKTRGQQVTLRCSSQSGHNTVSWYQQALGQGPQFIFQYYREEENGRGNFPPRFSGLQFPNYSSELNVNALELDDSALYLCASSSSMSSYEQYFGPGTRLTVT.

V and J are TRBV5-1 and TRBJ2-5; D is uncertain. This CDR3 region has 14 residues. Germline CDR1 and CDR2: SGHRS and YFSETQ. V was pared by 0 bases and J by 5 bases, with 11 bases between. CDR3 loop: CASSLEPSRETQYF. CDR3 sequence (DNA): TGCGCCAGCAGCTTGGAACCTAGTAGGGAGACCCAGTACTTC. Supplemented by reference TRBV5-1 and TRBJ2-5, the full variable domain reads KAGVTQTPRYLIKTRGQQVTLSCSPISGHRSVSWYQQTPGQGLQFLFEYFSETQRNKGNFPGRFSGRQFSNSRSEMNVSTLELGDSALYLCASSLEPSRETQYFGPGTRLLVL.

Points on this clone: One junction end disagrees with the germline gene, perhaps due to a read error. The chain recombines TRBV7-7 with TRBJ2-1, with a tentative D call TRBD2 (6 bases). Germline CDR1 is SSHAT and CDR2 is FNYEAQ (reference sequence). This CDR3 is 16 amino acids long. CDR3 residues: CASSFGEDYPNNEQFF. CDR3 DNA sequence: TGTGCTAGCAGCTTTGGAGAGGACTACCCAAACAATGAGCAGTTCTTC.

CDR3 sequence: CASSSMDRGNTGELFF. CDR3 nucleotide sequence: TGTGCCAGCAGCTCTATGGACAGGGGGAACACCGGGGAGCTGTTTTTT. The V and J genes are TRBV7-6 and TRBJ2-2; 9 bases fit TRBD1. Germline V gives CDR1 SGHVS, CDR2 FNYEAQ. The CDR3 consists of 16 residues. J gave up 1 base and V 4 bases, and 4 bases lay outside the gene matches.

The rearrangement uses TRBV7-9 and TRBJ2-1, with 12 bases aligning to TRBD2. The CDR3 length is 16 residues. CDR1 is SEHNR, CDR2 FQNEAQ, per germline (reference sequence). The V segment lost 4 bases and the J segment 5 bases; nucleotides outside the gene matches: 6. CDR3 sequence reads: CASSSGLAGGDNEQFF. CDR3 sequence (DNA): TGTGCCAGCAGCTCCGGGCTAGCGGGAGGGGACAATGAGCAGTTCTTC.

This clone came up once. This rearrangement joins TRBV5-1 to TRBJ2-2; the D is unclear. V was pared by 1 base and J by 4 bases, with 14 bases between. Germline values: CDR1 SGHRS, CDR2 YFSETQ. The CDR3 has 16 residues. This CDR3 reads CASSLREVVGTGELFF. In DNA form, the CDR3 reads TGCGCCAGCAGCTTGCGAGAGGTAGTTGGCACCGGGGAGCTGTTTTTT.